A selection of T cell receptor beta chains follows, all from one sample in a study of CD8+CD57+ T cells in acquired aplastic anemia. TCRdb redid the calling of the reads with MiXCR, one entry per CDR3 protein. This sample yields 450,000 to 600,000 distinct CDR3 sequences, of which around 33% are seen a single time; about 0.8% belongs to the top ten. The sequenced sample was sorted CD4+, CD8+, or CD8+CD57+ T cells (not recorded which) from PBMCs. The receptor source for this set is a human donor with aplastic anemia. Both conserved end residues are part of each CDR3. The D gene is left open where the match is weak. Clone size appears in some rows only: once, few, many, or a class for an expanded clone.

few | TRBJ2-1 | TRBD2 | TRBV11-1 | TGTGCCAGCAGCCTCCGGGGGGGGCCTCGCGAGCAGTTCTTC | CASSLRGGPREQFF
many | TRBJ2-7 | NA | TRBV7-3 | TGTGCCAGCAGCTCAGATGTGGGCGAGCAGTACTTC | CASSSDVGEQYF
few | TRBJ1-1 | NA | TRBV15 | TGTGCCACCAGCAGAGAAGGGGAAGCCTTT | CATSREGEAF
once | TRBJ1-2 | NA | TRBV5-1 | TGCGCCAGCAGCTTGCAGCCAGGGCAATCTGCCTATGGCTACACCTTC | CASSLQPGQSAYGYTF
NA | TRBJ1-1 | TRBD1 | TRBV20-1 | TGCAGTGCCCGTGGACAGGGGGTTGCTGAAGCTTTCTTT | CSARGQGVAEAFF
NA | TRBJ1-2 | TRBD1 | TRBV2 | TGTGCCAGCAGGGGGGGACAGACCTCTAACTATGGCTACACCTTC | CASRGGQTSNYGYTF
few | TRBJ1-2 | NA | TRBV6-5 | TGTGCCAGCAGTTACCTGGACGGAGGCTATGGCTACACCTTC | CASSYLDGGYGYTF
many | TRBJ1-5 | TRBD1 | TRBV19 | TGTGCCAGTAGTATTGAACAGGGGGATTACGGTGGTGATCAGCCCCAGCATTTT | CASSIEQGDYGGDQPQHF
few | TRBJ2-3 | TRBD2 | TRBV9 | TGTGCCAGCAGCCCGAGGGGCGGGAGTGGAACAGATACGCAGTATTTT | CASSPRGGSGTDTQYF
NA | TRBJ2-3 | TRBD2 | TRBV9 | TGTGTCAGCTGTCGGACTAGCGGATATACAGATACGCAGTATTTT | CVSCRTSGYTDTQYF
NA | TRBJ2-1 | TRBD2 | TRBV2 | TGTGCCGGCAGAAGCGGGAGTAGCGATGAGCAGTTCTTC | CAGRSGSSDEQFF
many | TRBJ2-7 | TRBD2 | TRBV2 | TGTGCCAGCAAGCGGGGGGGCCCCTACGAGCAGTACTTC | CASKRGGPYEQYF
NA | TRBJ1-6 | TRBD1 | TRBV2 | TGTGCCAGCAGTGAAGTCGGGACAGCCCTCCACTTT | CASSEVGTALHF
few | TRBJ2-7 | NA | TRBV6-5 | TGTGCCAGCAGTTACCGGGGGCGGGTAGGACCCTACGAGCAGTACTTC | CASSYRGRVGPYEQYF
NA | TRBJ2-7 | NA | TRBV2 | TGTGCCAGCAAAAGATCGGCCTACGAGCAGTACTTC | CASKRSAYEQYF
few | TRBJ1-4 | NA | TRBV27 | TGTGCCACTACGGACCGGGTAGGGGGACTGTTTTTT | CATTDRVGGLFF
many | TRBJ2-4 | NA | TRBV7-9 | TGTGCCAGCAGCCCCCACGGAAACATTCAGTACTTC | CASSPHGNIQYF
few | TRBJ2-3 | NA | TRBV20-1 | TGCAGTGCTAGAGAATCGGCAGGGGTCCTGGGAGATACGCAGTATTTT | CSARESAGVLGDTQYF
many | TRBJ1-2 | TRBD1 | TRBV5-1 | TGCGCCAGCAGCTTGCAGCAGGGGGCAAGGGGCTACACCTTC | CASSLQQGARGYTF
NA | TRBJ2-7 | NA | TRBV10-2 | TGCGCCAGCAGCACTTCCCGTACCTACGAGCAGTACTTC | CASSTSRTYEQYF
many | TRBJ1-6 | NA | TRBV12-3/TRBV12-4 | TGTGCCAGCAGTTCCACCGGTTCACCCCTCCACTTT | CASSSTGSPLHF
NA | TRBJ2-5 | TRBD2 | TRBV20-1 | TGCAGTGCTAGGGTGCGGGAGGGCCACGAAGAGACCCAGTACTTC | CSARVREGHEETQYF
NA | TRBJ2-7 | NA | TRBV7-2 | TGTGCCAGCCTAATGATGGGTTACGAGCAGTACTTC | CASLMMGYEQYF
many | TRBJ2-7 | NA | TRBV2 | TGTGCCAGCAGGGCTTCCTACGAGCAGTACTTC | CASRASYEQYF
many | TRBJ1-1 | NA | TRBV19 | TGTGCCAGTAGTAAGACAGCTTGGGACACTGAAGCTTTCTTT | CASSKTAWDTEAFF
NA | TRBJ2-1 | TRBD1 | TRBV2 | TGTGCCAGCAGTGAACAGGGGGCGGCCGATGAGCAGTTCTTC | CASSEQGAADEQFF
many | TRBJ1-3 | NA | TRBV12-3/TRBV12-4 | TGTGCCAGCAGTTTACGGGGGGCAAACACCATATATTTT | CASSLRGANTIYF
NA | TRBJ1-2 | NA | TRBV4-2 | TGTGCCAGCAGCCTTTCGCGCTATGGCTACACCTTC | CASSLSRYGYTF
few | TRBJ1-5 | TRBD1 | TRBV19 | TGTCCCAGTAAGGGGACAGGGTTTTATCAGCCCCAGCATTTT | CPSKGTGFYQPQHF
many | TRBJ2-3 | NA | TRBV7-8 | TGTGCCAGCAGGGAGAGGTGGGCAGATACGCAGTATTTT | CASRERWADTQYF
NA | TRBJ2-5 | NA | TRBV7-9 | TGTGCCAGCAGCTCTCGGGCCCACGTCCAAGAGACCCAGTACTTC | CASSSRAHVQETQYF
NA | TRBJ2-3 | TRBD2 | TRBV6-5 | TGTGCCAGCAGCTACGGGACTAGCGGGAGCGCAGATACGCAGTATTTT | CASSYGTSGSADTQYF
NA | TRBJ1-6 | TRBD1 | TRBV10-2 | TGTGCCAGCAGCCAAGATCGGACAGGGAGTTCACCCCTCCACTTT | CASSQDRTGSSPLHF
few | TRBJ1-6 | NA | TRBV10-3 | TGTGCCATCGCGGGACCCAATTCACCCCTCCACTTT | CAIAGPNSPLHF
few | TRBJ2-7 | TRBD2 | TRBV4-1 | TGCGCCAGCAGCCCAATACCGAGGACTAGGAATCGCGAGCAGTACTTC | CASSPIPRTRNREQYF
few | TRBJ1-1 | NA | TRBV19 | TGTGCCAGTAGTATAACAGGTTTGAACACTGAAGCTTTCTTT | CASSITGLNTEAFF
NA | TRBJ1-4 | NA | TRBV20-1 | TGCAGTGCTAGAGAAGGTCAGGGTAATGAAAAACTGTTTTTT | CSAREGQGNEKLFF
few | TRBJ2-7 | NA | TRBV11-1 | TGTGCCAGCAGCTTAAACGAAGGGGGGAGGGCGGACGAGCAGTACTTC | CASSLNEGGRADEQYF
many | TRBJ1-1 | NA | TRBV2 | TGTGCCAGCAGCACAGGATTTGGGTCAAACACTGAAGCTTTCTTT | CASSTGFGSNTEAFF
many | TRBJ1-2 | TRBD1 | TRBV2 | TGTGCCACCCCGGGACAGGAGCCTATCCAGAGCTACACCTTC | CATPGQEPIQSYTF
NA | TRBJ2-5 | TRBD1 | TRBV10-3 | TGTGCCAGCAGTGAAATTGGACAGGGGCCCCAGTACTTC | CASSEIGQGPQYF